This T cell receptor (beta chain) was observed in a study of blood T cell repertoires in COVID-19. Study at large: The study drew acute and convalescent COVID-19 samples from the United States, Italy and Spain. T cells, B-cell-depleted T cells, or PBMCs supplied cDNA or gDNA.

V lost 3 bases and J 0 bases, leaving 12 bases between the germline ends. From germline, CDR1 is KGHSH and CDR2 LQKENI. The CDR3 spans 16 residues. TCRdb's copy holds only in-frame clones and misses some; the assay was immunoSEQ multiplex PCR. The profile shows some 300,000 clones, around 87% of them singletons. The receptor was isolated from a woman aged 40 to 49 with COVID-19, enrolled during active disease. The chain is built from TRBV18 and TRBJ1-3; weak D call: TRBD1 (6 bases). The sample taken for sequencing was peripheral blood. The CDR3 DNA sequence: TGTGCCAGCTCACCCAGACAGGCCATCTCTGGAAACACCATATATTTT. Amino acid sequence: CASSPRQAISGNTIYF. The variable domain in full, with the rest retrieved from reference TRBV18 and TRBJ1-3, is NAGVMQNPRHLVRRRGQEARLRCSPMKGHSHVYWYRQLPEEGLKFMVYLQKENIIDESGMPKERFSAEFPKEGPSILRIQQVVRGDSAAYFCASSPRQAISGNTIYFGEGSWLTVV.